The clone carrying this T cell receptor beta chain was seen once. Its antigen is still unknown. Donors comprised only Caucasian adults living in Nashville, Tennessee. Germline CDR1 and CDR2: MDHEN and SYDVKM. The CDR3 runs 13 residues. The V end lost 7 bases, the J end lost 6 bases, and 15 bases lay between the germline ends. In the original workflow: Because ImmunoSEQ provided only junction sequences with no quality scores, the filtering differed. Method: immunoSEQ multiplex PCR; TCRdb's copy keeps in-frame clones and lacks some. The V and J calls and clone size come from that table; D and trimming were worked out from the DNA. Of about 2,500,000 clones listed, roughly 92% are singletons. The record originates from a study of shared clonotypes between healthy human individuals. Broader study findings: The study found lower generation probabilities in non-shared clonotypes than in those shared by all four donors. Across several donors, naive CD4 shared 5% to 6%, naive CD8 less than 4%, memory CD4 roughly 2.5%, memory CD8 approximately 0.4%.

The specimen was naive CD4+ T cells sorted from blood. Subset denoted: CD45RA+ positively selected. The TCR comes from a man aged 18-30 years in good health. The chain links TRBV28 to TRBJ1-1; no clear D gene. The CDR3 coding sequence is TGTGCCAGCACCCGGACTGTATCGCCTGAAGCTTTCTTT. This codes for CASTRTVSPEAFF.